This T cell receptor beta chain emerged from a study of beta chain features in type 1 diabetes. Study-wide points: TCRB CDR3 length was moderately but significantly reduced in all four CD4+ subsets of Type 1 diabetes patients. Researchers reported that naive, central memory and Treg TCRB repertoires appeared more similar in patients than in healthy donors. Over-representation of high TCR-expressing cells was a possible consequence of cDNA sequencing.

What was sequenced were expressed TCRB transcripts, since all of the isolated RNA had been reverse transcribed. The protocol was immunoSEQ multiplex PCR, while the TCRdb copy is restricted to in-frame clones and leaves out a portion. The sample lists 500,000 to 850,000 clones, over 11% occurring once. CD4+ naive, central memory, regulatory and stem cell-like memory subsets were isolated by sorting on CD45RO/CCR7/CD25/CD127/CD95/CD27. V dropped 0 bases and J dropped 4; count of bases not matched to a gene: 3. The CDR3 length is 15 residues. Germline V gene lookup returns CDR1 SGHRS and CDR2 YFSETQ. This clone was seen a few times. As yet, its antigen is unknown.

The clonotype was recovered from a man younger than 35 with type 1 diabetes. This chain joins TRBV5-1 and TRBJ2-5; 10 bases are shared with TRBD2. What was sequenced was naive CD4+ T cells from blood. The CDR3 region is CASSLAASGGETQYF. CDR3 sequence (DNA): TGCGCCAGCAGCTTGGCCGCTAGCGGGGGAGAGACCCAGTACTTC.